This TCR beta chain was identified during a study of T cell responses to AZD1222 COVID-19 vaccine. Study observations and caveats: CD4 TCRs linked to vaccination spanned spike, dominating at 160-218 and 743-854.

Turning to this clone: Its target is unknown.

The data were produced by immunoSEQ multiplex PCR, yet TCRdb's version contains in-frame clones alone and is incomplete. The repertoire shows over 130,000 clones; the top ten hold approximately 2%. The sample comprised peripheral blood. The clonotype originates from an adult in good health.

The CDR3 reads CASSAGQQNTEAFF. The CDR3 region has the DNA TGTGCCAGCAGCGCGGGACAGCAGAACACTGAAGCTTTCTTT. The chain uses TRBV7-2 and TRBJ1-1, with TRBD1 matching over 7 bases. This CDR3 has 14 amino acids. In germline, CDR1 is SGHTA, CDR2 FQGNSA. Losses at the gene ends were 5 bases for V and 1 base for J; bases not matched to a gene: 4.